This T cell receptor (beta chain) was identified in a study of chemoradiotherapy in HPV16-positive cancers. As for the study in general: Candidate HPV-specific clones and shared TCR motifs came from a couple of HPV16-positive patients.

Overall study findings and caveats: HPV-responsive T-cell expansion during chemoradiotherapy was linked to improved recurrence-free survival in HPV16-positive patients. Functional assays defining HPV-specific T cells used only two HPV16-positive patients.

Concerning this clone itself: Its antigen is unknown.

TCRdb's table, derived via immunoSEQ multiplex PCR, lists solely in-frame clones and lacks some. The sample lists over 13,000 clones, over 70% occurring once. Deletions cut 3 bases from V and 2 bases from J, with 14 bases between. CDR1 and CDR2 from the germline V gene are SEHNR and FQNEAQ (reference sequence). CDR3 length: 15 residues. Samples were taken several times over chemoradiotherapy. The chain employs TRBV7-9 and TRBJ2-7; D perhaps matches TRBD1 (6 bases). The specimen was obtained from a patient who underwent chemoradiotherapy. The receptor comes from a human donor with HPV-associated anogenital cancer. The CDR3 loop reads CASSLYTGPTYEQYF. CDR3 in DNA: TGTGCCAGCAGCTTGTACACAGGGCCCACCTACGAGCAGTACTTC. The full variable domain, its missing parts supplied by reference TRBV7-9 and TRBJ2-7, is DTGVSQNPRHKITKRGQNVTFRCDPISEHNRLYWYRQTLGQGPEFLTYFQNEAQLEKSRLLSDRFSAERPKGSFSTLEIQRTEQGDSAMYLCASSLYTGPTYEQYFGPGTRLTVT.